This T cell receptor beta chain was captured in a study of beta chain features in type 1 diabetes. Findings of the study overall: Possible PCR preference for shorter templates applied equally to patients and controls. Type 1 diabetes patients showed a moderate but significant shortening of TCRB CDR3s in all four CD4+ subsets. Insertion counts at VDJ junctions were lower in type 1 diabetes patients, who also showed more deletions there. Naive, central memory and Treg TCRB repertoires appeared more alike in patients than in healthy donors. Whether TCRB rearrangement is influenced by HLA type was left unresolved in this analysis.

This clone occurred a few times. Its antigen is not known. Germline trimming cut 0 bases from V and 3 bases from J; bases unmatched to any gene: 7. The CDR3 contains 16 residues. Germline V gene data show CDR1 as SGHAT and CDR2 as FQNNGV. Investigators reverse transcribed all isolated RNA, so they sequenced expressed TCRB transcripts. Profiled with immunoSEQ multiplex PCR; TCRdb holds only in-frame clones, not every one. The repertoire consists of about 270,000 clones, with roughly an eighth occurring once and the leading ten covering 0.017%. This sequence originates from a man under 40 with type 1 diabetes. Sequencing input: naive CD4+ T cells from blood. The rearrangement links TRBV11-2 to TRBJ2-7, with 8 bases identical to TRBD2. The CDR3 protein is CASSLELTAGGYEQYF. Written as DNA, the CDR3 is TGTGCCAGCAGCTTAGAACTTACCGCGGGAGGCTACGAGCAGTACTTC. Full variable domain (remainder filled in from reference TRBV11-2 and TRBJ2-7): EAGVAQSPRYKIIEKRQSVAFWCNPISGHATLYWYQQILGQGPKLLIQFQNNGVVDDSQLPKDRFSAERLKGVDSTLKIQPAKLEDSAVYLCASSLELTAGGYEQYFGPGTRLTVT.